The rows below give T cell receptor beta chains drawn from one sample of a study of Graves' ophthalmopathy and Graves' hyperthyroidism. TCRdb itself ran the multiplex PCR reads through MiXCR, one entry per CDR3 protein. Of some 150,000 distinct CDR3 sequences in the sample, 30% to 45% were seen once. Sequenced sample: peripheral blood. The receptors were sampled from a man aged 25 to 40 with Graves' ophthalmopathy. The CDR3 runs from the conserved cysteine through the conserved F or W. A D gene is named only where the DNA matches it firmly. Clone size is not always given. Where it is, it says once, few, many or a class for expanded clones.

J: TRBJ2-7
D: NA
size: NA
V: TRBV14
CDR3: CASSQAGGNEQYF
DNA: TGTGCCAGCAGCCAAGCCGGAGGAAACGAGCAGTACTTC

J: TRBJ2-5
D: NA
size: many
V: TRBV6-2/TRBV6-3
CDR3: CASSYPEETQYF
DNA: TGTGCCAGCAGTTACCCCGAAGAGACCCAGTACTTC

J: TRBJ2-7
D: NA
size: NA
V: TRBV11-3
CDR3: CASSLLEGEQYF
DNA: TGTGCCAGCAGCTTACTCGAGGGGGAGCAGTACTTC

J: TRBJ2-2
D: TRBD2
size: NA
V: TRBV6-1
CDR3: CASRLAGGNTGELFF
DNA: TGTGCCAGCAGGCTAGCGGGGGGGAACACCGGGGAGCTGTTTTTT

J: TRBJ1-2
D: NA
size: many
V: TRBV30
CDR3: CAWRLSLAYGYTF
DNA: TGTGCCTGGAGGCTCTCCTTGGCCTATGGCTACACCTTC

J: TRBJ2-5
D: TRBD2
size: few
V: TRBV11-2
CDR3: CASSLSSGTAETQYF
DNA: TGTGCCAGCAGCTTATCTAGCGGGACCGCGGAGACCCAGTACTTC

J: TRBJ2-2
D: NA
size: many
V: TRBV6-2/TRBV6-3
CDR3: CASSYGDSSGELFF
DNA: TGTGCCAGCAGTTACGGTGACAGCAGCGGGGAGCTGTTTTTT

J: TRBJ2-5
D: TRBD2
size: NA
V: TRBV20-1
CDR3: CSASGLAVQETQYF
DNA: TGCAGTGCTAGTGGACTAGCGGTCCAAGAGACCCAGTACTTC

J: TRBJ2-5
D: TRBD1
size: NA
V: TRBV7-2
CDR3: CASREGTGPQETQYF
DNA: TGTGCCAGCAGGGAGGGGACAGGACCACAAGAGACCCAGTACTTC

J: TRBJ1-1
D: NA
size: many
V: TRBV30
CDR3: CAWRLSPNTEAFF
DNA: TGTGCCTGGAGATTGTCCCCGAACACTGAAGCTTTCTTT

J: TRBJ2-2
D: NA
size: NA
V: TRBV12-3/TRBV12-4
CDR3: CASRDLWGDNTGELFF
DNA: TGTGCCAGCAGGGACCTTTGGGGGGATAACACCGGGGAGCTGTTTTTT

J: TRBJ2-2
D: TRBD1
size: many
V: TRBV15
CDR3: CATSREGRQGGELFF
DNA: TGTGCCACCAGCAGAGAGGGTCGACAGGGCGGGGAGCTGTTTTTT

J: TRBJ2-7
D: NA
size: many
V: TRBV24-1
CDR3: CATSPSGGEQYF
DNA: TGTGCCACCAGTCCCTCCGGGGGCGAGCAGTACTTC

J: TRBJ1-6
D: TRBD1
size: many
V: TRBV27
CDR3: CASSPRTGLHNSPLHF
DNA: TGTGCCAGCAGTCCTCGGACAGGGTTACATAATTCACCCCTCCACTTT

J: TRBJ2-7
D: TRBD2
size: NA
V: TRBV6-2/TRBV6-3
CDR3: CASSYSWRESYEQYF
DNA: TGTGCCAGCAGTTACTCGTGGCGGGAGTCGTACGAGCAGTACTTC

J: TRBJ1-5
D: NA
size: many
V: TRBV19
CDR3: CASSFMDGSNQPQHF
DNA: TGTGCCAGTAGTTTCATGGACGGTTCTAATCAGCCCCAGCATTTT